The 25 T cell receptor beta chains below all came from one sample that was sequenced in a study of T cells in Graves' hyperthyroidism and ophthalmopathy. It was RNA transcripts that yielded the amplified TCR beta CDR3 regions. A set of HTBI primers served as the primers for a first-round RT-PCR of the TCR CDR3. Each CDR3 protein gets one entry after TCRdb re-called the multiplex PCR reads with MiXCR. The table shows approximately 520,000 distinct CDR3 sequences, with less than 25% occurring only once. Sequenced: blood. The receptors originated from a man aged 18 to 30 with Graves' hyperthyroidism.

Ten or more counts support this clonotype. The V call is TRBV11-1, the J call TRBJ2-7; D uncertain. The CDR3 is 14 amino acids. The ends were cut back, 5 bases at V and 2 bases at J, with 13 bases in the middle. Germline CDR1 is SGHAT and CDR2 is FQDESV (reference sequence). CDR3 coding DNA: TGTGCCAGCAGCACCACCAGAAAACCCTACGAGCAGTACTTC. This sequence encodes CASSTTRKPYEQYF. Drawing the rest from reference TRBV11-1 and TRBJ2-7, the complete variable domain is EAEVAQSPRYKITEKSQAVAFWCDPISGHATLYWYRQILGQGPELLVQFQDESVVDDSQLPKDRFSAERLKGVDSTLKIQPAELGDSAMYLCASSTTRKPYEQYFGPGTRLTVT.

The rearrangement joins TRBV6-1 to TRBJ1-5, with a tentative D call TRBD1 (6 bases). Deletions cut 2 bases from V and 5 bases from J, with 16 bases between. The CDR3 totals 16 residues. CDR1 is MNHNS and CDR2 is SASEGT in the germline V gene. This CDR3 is CASSEWDGTLYQPQHF. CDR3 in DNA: TGTGCCAGCAGTGAATGGGACGGGACACTATATCAGCCCCAGCATTTT.

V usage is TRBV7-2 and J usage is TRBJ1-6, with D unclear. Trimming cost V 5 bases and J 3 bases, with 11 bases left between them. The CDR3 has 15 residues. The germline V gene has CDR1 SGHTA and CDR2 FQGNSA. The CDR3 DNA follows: TGTGCCAGCAGCCCTGAGGAGGTCTATAATTCACCCCTCCACTTT. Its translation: CASSPEEVYNSPLHF.

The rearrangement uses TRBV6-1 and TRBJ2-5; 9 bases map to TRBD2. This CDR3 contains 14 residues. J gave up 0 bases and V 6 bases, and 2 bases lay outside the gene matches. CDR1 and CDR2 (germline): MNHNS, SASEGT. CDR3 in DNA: TGTGCCAGCAGCGCGGGGGGGTACCAAGAGACCCAGTACTTC. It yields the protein CASSAGGYQETQYF.

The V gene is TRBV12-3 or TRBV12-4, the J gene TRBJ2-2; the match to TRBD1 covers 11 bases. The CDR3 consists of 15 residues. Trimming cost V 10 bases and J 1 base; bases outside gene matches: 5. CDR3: CAIGQGAKNTGELFF. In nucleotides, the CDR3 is TGTGCCATCGGACAGGGGGCAAAGAACACCGGGGAGCTGTTTTTT.

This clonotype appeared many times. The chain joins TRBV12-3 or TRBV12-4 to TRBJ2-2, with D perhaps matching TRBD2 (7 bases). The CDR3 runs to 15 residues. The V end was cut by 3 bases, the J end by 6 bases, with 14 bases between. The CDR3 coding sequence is TGTGCCAGCAGTTTGTTGGGGGGGCCGTCCGGGGAGCTGTTTTTT. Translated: CASSLLGGPSGELFF.

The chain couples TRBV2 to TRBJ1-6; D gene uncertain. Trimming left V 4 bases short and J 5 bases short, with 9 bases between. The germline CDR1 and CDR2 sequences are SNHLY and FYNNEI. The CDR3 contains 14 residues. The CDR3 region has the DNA TGTGCCAGCAGTGTTCAGAATGATAATTCACCCCTCCACTTT. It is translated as CASSVQNDNSPLHF.

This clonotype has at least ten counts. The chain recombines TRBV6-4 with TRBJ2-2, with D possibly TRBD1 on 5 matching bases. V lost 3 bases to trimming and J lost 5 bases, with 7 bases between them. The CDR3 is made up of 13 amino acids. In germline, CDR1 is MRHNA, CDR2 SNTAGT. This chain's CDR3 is CASSEKGTGELFF. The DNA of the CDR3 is TGTGCCAGCAGTGAAAAGGGGACCGGGGAGCTGTTTTTT.

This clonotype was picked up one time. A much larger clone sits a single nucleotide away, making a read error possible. CDR3 loop: CASSNTGGELFF. CDR3 nucleotide sequence: TGTGCCAGCAGTAATACGGGCGGGGAGCTGTTTTTT. The V gene is TRBV12-3 or TRBV12-4, the J gene TRBJ2-2; D is uncertain. Trimming stripped 5 bases from V and 7 bases from J, with 8 bases between. The CDR3 is 12 amino acids.

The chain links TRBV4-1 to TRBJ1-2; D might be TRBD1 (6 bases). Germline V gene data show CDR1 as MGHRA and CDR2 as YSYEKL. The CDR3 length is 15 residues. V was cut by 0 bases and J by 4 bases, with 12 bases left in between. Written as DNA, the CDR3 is TGCGCCAGCAGCCAAGATTCAGGGGAGGGCTATGGCTACACCTTC. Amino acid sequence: CASSQDSGEGYGYTF.

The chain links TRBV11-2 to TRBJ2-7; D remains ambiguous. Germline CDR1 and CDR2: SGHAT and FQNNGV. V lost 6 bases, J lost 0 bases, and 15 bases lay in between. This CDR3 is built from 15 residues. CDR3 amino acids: CASSPRGRTSYEQYV. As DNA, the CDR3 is TGTGCCAGCAGTCCCCGAGGCAGGACCTCCTACGAGCAGTACGTC.

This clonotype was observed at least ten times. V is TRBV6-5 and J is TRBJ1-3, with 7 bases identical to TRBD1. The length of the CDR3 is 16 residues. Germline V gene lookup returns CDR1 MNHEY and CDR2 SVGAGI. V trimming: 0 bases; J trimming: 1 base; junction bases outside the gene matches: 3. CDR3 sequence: CASSYSRGQSGNTIYF. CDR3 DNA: TGTGCCAGCAGTTACTCAAGGGGGCAATCTGGAAACACCATATATTTT.

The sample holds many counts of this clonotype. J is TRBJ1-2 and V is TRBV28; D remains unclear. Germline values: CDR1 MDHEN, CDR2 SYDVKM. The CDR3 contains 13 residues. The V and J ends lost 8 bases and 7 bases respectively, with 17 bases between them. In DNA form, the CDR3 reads TGTGCCAGCTCCTGGCGAGGGCGGGTTGGCTACACCTTC. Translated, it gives CASSWRGRVGYTF.

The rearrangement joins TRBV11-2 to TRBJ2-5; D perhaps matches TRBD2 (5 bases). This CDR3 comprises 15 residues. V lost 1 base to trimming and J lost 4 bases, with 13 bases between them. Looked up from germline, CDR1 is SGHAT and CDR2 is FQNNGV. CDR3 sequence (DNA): TGTGCCAGCAGCTTAGGGCCCTCGGGGAGAGAGACCCAGTACTTC. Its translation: CASSLGPSGRETQYF. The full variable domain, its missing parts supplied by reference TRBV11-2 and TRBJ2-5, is EAGVAQSPRYKIIEKRQSVAFWCNPISGHATLYWYQQILGQGPKLLIQFQNNGVVDDSQLPKDRFSAERLKGVDSTLKIQPAKLEDSAVYLCASSLGPSGRETQYFGPGTRLLVL.

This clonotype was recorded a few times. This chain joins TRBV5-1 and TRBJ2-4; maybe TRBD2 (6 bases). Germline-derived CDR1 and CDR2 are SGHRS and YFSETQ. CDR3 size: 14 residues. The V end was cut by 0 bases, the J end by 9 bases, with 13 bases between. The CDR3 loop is CASSLDEGRGIQYF. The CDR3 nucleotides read TGCGCCAGCAGCTTGGATGAGGGGCGGGGCATTCAGTACTTC.

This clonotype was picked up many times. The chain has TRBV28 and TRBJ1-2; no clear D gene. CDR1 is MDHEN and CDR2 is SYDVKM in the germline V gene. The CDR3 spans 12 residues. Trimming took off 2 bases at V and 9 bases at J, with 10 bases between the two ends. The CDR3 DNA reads TGTGCCAGCAGTTTAGCCCTACCCAGCTACACCTTC. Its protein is CASSLALPSYTF.

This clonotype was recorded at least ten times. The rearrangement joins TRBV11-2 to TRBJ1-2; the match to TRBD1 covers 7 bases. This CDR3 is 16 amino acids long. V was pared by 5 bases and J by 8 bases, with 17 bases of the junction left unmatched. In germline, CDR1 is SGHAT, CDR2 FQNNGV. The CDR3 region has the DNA TGTGCCAGCAGCCCCTGGGACAGCCTAGGCTTGTTAGGCTACACCTTC. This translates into CASSPWDSLGLLGYTF.

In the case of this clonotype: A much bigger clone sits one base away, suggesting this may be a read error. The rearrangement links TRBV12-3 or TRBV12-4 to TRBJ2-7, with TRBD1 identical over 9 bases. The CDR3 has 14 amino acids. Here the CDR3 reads CAGSKGQGPYELYF. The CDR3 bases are TGTGCCGGCAGTAAGGGACAGGGACCCTACGAGCTGTACTTC.

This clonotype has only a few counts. Here the CDR3 DNA reads TGTGCCAGCAGTTCCTCGGGACAGGGGAATGAAAAACTGTTTTTT. Encoded protein: CASSSSGQGNEKLFF. The gene calls are TRBV6-5 and TRBJ1-4, with 10 bases fitting TRBD1. CDR1 MNHEY and CDR2 SVGAGI come from the germline V gene. V lost 4 bases to trimming and J lost 5 bases; unmatched junction nucleotides: 4. The CDR3 totals 15 residues.

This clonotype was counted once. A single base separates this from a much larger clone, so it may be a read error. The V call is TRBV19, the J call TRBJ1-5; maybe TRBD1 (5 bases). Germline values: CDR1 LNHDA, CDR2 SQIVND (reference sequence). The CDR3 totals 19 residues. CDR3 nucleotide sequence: TGTGCCAGTAGTACCCTTCCTGTGGGACCGGAGGGCGTTCATCAGCCCCAGCAGTTT. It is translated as CASSTLPVGPEGVHQPQQF.

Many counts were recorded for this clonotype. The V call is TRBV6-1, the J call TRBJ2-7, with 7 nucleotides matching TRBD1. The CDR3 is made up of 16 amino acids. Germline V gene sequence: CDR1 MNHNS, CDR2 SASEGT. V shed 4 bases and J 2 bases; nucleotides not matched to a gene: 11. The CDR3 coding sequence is TGTGCCAGCAGTGGAAGGTCGGAACAGGGGCCCTACGAGCAGTACTTC. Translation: CASSGRSEQGPYEQYF.

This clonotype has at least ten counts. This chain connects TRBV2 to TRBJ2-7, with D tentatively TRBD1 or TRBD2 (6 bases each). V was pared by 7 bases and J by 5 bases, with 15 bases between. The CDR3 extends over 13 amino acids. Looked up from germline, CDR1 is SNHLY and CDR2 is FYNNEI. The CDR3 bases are TGTGCCAGCAACGGGGGCAGGGGAGACGAGCAGTACTTC. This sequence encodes CASNGGRGDEQYF. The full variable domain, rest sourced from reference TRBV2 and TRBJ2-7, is EPEVTQTPSHQVTQMGQEVILRCVPISNHLYFYWYRQILGQKVEFLVSFYNNEISEKSEIFDDQFSVERPDGSNFTLKIRSTKLEDSAMYFCASNGGRGDEQYFGPGTRLTVT.

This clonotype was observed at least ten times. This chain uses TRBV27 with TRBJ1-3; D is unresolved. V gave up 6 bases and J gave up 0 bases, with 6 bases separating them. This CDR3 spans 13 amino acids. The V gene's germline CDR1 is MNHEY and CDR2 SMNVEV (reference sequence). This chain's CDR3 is CASSPSSGNTIYF. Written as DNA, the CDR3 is TGTGCCAGCAGCCCGAGCTCTGGAAACACCATATATTTT.

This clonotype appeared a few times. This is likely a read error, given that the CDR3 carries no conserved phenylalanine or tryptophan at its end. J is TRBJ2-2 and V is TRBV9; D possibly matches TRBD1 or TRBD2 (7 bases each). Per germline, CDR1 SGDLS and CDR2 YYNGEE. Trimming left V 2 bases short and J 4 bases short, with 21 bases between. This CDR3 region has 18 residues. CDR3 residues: CASSVGGGGEMSTGELFL. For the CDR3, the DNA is TGTGCCAGCAGCGTGGGGGGAGGGGGCGAAATGTCCACCGGGGAGCTGTTTTTG.

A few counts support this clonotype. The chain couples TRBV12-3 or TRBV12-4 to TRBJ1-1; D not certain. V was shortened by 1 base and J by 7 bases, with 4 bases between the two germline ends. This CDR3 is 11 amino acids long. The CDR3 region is CASSLGNEAFF. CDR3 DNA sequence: TGTGCCAGCAGTTTAGGTAATGAAGCTTTCTTT.